These T cell receptor beta chains were read from a single sample in a study of tissue T cells after allogeneic stem cell transplantation. The assay was immunoSEQ multiplex PCR, and TCRdb's table has in-frame clones only and misses some. The data show some 2,000 clones, approximately 76% seen once. The material was ileal tissue, obtained at autopsy. The receptors here all came from a male patient between 35 and 75 years old with steroid-refractory graft-versus-host disease after an allogeneic stem cell transplant. Part of the T cells may come from the graft donor. The CDR3 runs from the conserved cysteine through the conserved F or W. A D gene is named only where the DNA matches it firmly. Rows may omit the clone size; those that give it use once, few, many or a size class.

j_call,d_call,v_call,clone_size,cdr3_aa,cdr3_nt
TRBJ2-1,NA,TRBV5-6,NA,CASSFGFSYNEQFF,TGTGCCAGCAGCTTTGGGTTCTCCTACAATGAGCAGTTCTTC
TRBJ1-2,NA,TRBV28,once,CASSWDDYGYTF,TGTGCCAGCAGCTGGGACGACTATGGCTACACCTTC
TRBJ1-1,NA,TRBV28,NA,CASSFITEAFF,TGTGCCAGCAGTTTCATAACTGAAGCTTTCTTT
TRBJ2-2,NA,TRBV7-2,NA,CASSLSPSTGELFF,TGTGCCAGCAGCCTCTCCCCCAGTACCGGGGAGCTGTTTTTT
TRBJ2-7,TRBD1,TRBV27,NA,CASSSRGREQYF,TGTGCCAGCAGTTCGAGGGGGCGCGAGCAGTACTTC
TRBJ1-2,NA,TRBV20-1,few,CSASQLQTIYGYTF,TGCAGTGCGAGTCAATTACAGACAATCTATGGCTACACCTTC
TRBJ1-1,TRBD1,TRBV10-3,once,CAITSTGGNGYTEAFF,TGTGCCATCACCTCAACAGGGGGCAACGGTTACACTGAAGCTTTCTTT
TRBJ1-3,NA,TRBV5-4,few,CASSFWGTGNTIYF,TGTGCCAGCAGCTTCTGGGGTACTGGAAACACCATATATTTT
TRBJ2-3,TRBD1,TRBV7-2,NA,CASSLVPGQEFTDTQYF,TGTGCCAGCAGCTTAGTTCCGGGACAGGAATTCACAGATACGCAGTATTTT
TRBJ1-2,NA,TRBV6-6,few,CASTRMEANYGYTF,TGTGCCAGCACCCGGATGGAAGCTAACTATGGCTACACCTTC
TRBJ2-3,TRBD2,TRBV28,once,CASSRGEPSTDTQYF,TGTGCCAGCAGTCGGGGGGAACCAAGCACAGATACGCAGTATTTT
TRBJ2-6,NA,TRBV12-3/TRBV12-4,NA,CASRPSGANVLTF,TGTGCCAGCAGACCTAGTGGGGCCAACGTCCTGACTTTC
TRBJ2-7,TRBD2,TRBV6-2/TRBV6-3,NA,CASSYAGGKVEQYF,TGTGCCAGCAGTTACGCCGGGGGGAAGGTCGAGCAGTACTTC
TRBJ2-7,NA,TRBV5-1,NA,CASSLIPGEATEQYF,TGCGCCAGCAGCTTGATTCCGGGGGAGGCGACCGAGCAGTACTTC
TRBJ1-3,TRBD1,TRBV2,few,CARDRGERNTIYF,TGTGCCAGAGACAGGGGTGAAAGAAACACCATATATTTT
TRBJ1-6,TRBD1,TRBV27,NA,CASSLRGLLSYNSPLHF,TGTGCCAGCAGTTTGAGGGGGCTACTTTCCTATAATTCACCCCTCCACTTT
TRBJ2-5,TRBD1,TRBV5-1,NA,CASSPWGQGFQETQYF,TGCGCCAGCAGCCCCTGGGGACAGGGTTTCCAAGAGACCCAGTACTTC
TRBJ1-3,NA,TRBV5-1,NA,CASSPGGTGNTIYF,TGCGCCAGCAGCCCGGGCGGGACTGGAAACACCATATATTTT
TRBJ2-7,TRBD2,TRBV28,NA,CASSRTSGGNSYEQYF,TGTGCCAGCAGCCGGACTAGCGGGGGGAATTCCTACGAGCAGTACTTC
TRBJ2-2,NA,TRBV11-2,NA,CASSLRGASTGELFF,TGTGCCAGCAGCTTACGGGGGGCGAGTACCGGGGAGCTGTTTTTT
TRBJ1-2,NA,TRBV10-3,NA,CAISESTMDFGYGYTF,TGTGCCATCAGTGAGTCAACTATGGATTTTGGGTATGGCTACACCTTC
TRBJ2-2,NA,TRBV4-1,NA,CASSQDQTGSGELFF,TGCGCCAGCAGCCAAGATCAAACAGGGTCCGGGGAGCTGTTTTTT
TRBJ2-7,TRBD1,TRBV11-2,NA,CASSLEGRTGRTYEQYF,TGTGCCAGCAGCTTAGAAGGGAGGACAGGGCGTACCTACGAGCAGTACTTC
TRBJ1-5,NA,TRBV19,NA,CASSSTGPVSNQPQHF,TGTGCCAGTAGTTCTACGGGCCCAGTCAGCAATCAGCCCCAGCATTTT
TRBJ2-7,NA,TRBV29-1,NA,CSVVKDSGVQYF,TGCAGCGTTGTCAAGGATTCAGGGGTGCAGTACTTC
TRBJ1-2,NA,TRBV6-5,NA,CASSYSREIYGYTF,TGTGCCAGCAGTTACTCCAGGGAAATATATGGCTACACCTTC
TRBJ2-2,TRBD2,TRBV5-5,NA,CASSRSGLAGAGELFF,TGTGCCAGCAGCCGCTCGGGACTAGCGGGGGCGGGGGAGCTGTTTTTT
TRBJ1-2,NA,TRBV7-3,NA,CASSSDTNYGYTF,TGTGCCAGCAGTTCGGACACTAACTATGGCTACACCTTC
TRBJ1-3,NA,TRBV11-2,NA,CASSLTRAHQAIYF,TGTGCCAGCAGCTTGACACGTGCTCATCAAGCCATATATTTT
TRBJ2-3,NA,TRBV5-4,few,CASSFGAGWGDTQYF,TGTGCCAGCAGCTTCGGGGCAGGGTGGGGAGATACGCAGTATTTT
TRBJ2-6,NA,TRBV5-1,NA,CASSVTGSPGANVLTF,TGCGCCAGCAGCGTGACAGGCTCCCCTGGGGCCAACGTCCTGACTTTC
TRBJ2-7,NA,TRBV7-8,once,CASSLAGLQGHEQYF,TGTGCCAGCAGCTTAGCAGGTTTGCAGGGTCACGAGCAGTACTTC
TRBJ2-5,TRBD2,TRBV7-2,NA,CASSPPGLAGGQETQYF,TGTGCCAGCAGCCCGCCGGGACTAGCGGGGGGGCAAGAGACCCAGTACTTC
TRBJ1-2,NA,TRBV6-2/TRBV6-3,few,CASSYSPDLAGYTF,TGTGCCAGCAGTTACTCTCCGGACCTCGCTGGCTACACCTTC
TRBJ1-2,NA,TRBV4-3,NA,CASSQDQLGLLGYTF,TGCGCCAGCAGCCAAGATCAGCTGGGGCTGCTGGGCTACACCTTC
TRBJ2-3,TRBD1,TRBV11-2,NA,CASSSGQGTFTDTQYF,TGTGCCAGCAGCTCCGGACAGGGGACGTTCACAGATACGCAGTATTTT
TRBJ1-1,TRBD1,TRBV5-4,NA,CASSSGTGTEAFF,TGTGCCAGCAGTTCCGGGACAGGGACTGAAGCTTTCTTT
TRBJ1-5,NA,TRBV10-2,NA,CASSLPGPKNQPQHF,TGCGCCAGCAGTTTACCGGGCCCCAAGAATCAGCCCCAGCATTTT
TRBJ2-1,TRBD2,TRBV5-1,NA,CASSLLATDNEQFF,TGCGCCAGCAGTTTACTAGCGACGGACAATGAGCAGTTCTTC
TRBJ2-7,TRBD2,TRBV10-3,NA,CATSSGGTYEQYF,TGTGCCACAAGTAGCGGGGGAACCTACGAGCAGTACTTC
TRBJ1-2,NA,TRBV11-2,NA,CASSLDGPSGYGYTF,TGTGCCAGCAGCTTAGATGGGCCTTCGGGCTATGGCTACACCTTC
TRBJ2-2,TRBD2,TRBV7-2,NA,CASSLGLAAVGTGELFF,TGTGCCAGCAGCTTGGGACTAGCGGCCGTGGGCACCGGGGAGCTGTTTTTT
TRBJ2-1,NA,TRBV5-1,NA,CASRTSGPYNEQFF,TGCGCCAGCAGGACTAGTGGACCCTACAATGAGCAGTTCTTC
TRBJ2-7,NA,TRBV20-1,NA,CSASKPTYEQYF,TGCAGTGCTAGTAAACCCACCTACGAGCAGTACTTC
TRBJ1-2,NA,TRBV27,NA,CASRPGASFYGYTF,TGTGCCAGTCGGCCCGGAGCCTCATTCTATGGCTACACCTTC
TRBJ1-1,NA,TRBV5-6,NA,CASSFQNQGGVGTEAFF,TGTGCCAGCAGCTTTCAAAATCAGGGCGGGGTGGGCACTGAAGCTTTCTTT
TRBJ2-1,TRBD2,TRBV29-1,NA,CSVEPGTSGPNEQFF,TGCAGCGTTGAACCCGGGACTAGCGGCCCCAATGAGCAGTTCTTC
TRBJ2-7,TRBD1,TRBV10-3,NA,CAISPRDRDYEQYF,TGTGCCATCAGCCCCCGGGACAGGGACTACGAGCAGTACTTC
TRBJ2-5,NA,TRBV14,NA,CASSPPGPSGRQETQYF,TGTGCCAGCAGCCCTCCGGGACCCTCGGGCCGACAGGAGACCCAGTACTTC
TRBJ2-3,NA,TRBV6-4,NA,CASRAMEGADTQYF,TGTGCCAGCCGGGCCATGGAGGGTGCAGATACGCAGTATTTT
TRBJ1-1,TRBD1,TRBV7-3,NA,CASSPQGDTEAFF,TGTGCCAGCAGCCCCCAGGGGGACACTGAAGCTTTCTTT
TRBJ1-2,NA,TRBV5-4,NA,CASSFHDIGGYTF,TGTGCCAGCAGCTTTCACGACATCGGTGGCTACACCTTC
TRBJ2-3,TRBD2,TRBV19,NA,CASRPWTSGGLADTQYF,TGTGCCAGTAGGCCCTGGACTAGCGGGGGGCTAGCAGATACGCAGTATTTT
TRBJ2-2,NA,TRBV11-3,once,CASSWGEIGELFF,TGTGCCAGCAGCTGGGGGGAGATCGGGGAGCTGTTTTTT
TRBJ2-7,TRBD1,TRBV6-5,NA,CASSYSGTGGGYEQYF,TGTGCCAGCAGTTACTCCGGGACAGGGGGCGGTTACGAGCAGTACTTC
TRBJ1-2,TRBD1,TRBV29-1,NA,CSVETGQGEWADGYTF,TGCAGCGTTGAAACAGGACAGGGAGAATGGGCGGATGGCTACACCTTC
TRBJ1-1,TRBD1,TRBV5-6,once,CASSGDSLNTEAFF,TGTGCCAGCAGTGGGGACAGCCTGAACACTGAAGCTTTCTTT